The sequence of this T cell receptor beta chain was determined in a study of blood T cell dynamics during melanoma immunotherapy. Broader study findings: At W3, later disease-control patients showed bifurcated PBMC repertoire changes, unlike progressors.

Of note for this clone: The antigen is not known.

Germline V gene sequence: CDR1 SGHTA, CDR2 FQGNSA. The CDR3 is 14 residues long. Time point here: pre-treatment baseline. One draw preceded checkpoint blockade; another followed its first cycle at week 3. Prior systemic cancer therapy, immunosuppressant use and other active malignancies excluded patients. Only in-frame clones appear in the TCRdb table, and some are missing; sequencing was by immunoSEQ multiplex PCR. The sample yields approximately 13,000 clones, less than 85% seen once. The chain joins TRBV7-2 to TRBJ2-5, with TRBD2 matching 7 bases. The closer fit of TRBJ2-7 to the DNA end suggests the J call may be wrong. Material: blood, obtained from a patient treated with checkpoint blockade. This TCR was recovered from a human donor with melanoma. CDR3 DNA: TGTGCCAGCAGCCGCCCGGCGGGAGAATACGAGCAGTACTTC. This encodes CASSRPAGEYEQYF.